The present entry profiles one T cell receptor beta chain with its context. Its specificity is unknown. Method: immunoSEQ multiplex PCR; TCRdb's copy keeps in-frame clones and lacks some. The top ten clones hold about 2.4% of a sample with around 5,000 clones, about 92% of them seen once. The data stem from a study of stem cell transplantation in POMP-related autoinflammatory disease. This CDR3 comprises 15 residues. CDR1 and CDR2 from the germline V gene are ENHRY and SYGVKD. V gave up 6 bases and J gave up 8 bases; unmatched junction bases: 6. General study findings and limits: Unique TRB V-J gene pairings were limited in number in patients with PRAID.

The clonotype was recovered from a human patient with POMP-related autoinflammation and immune dysregulation (PRAID). The T cells may partly be graft donor cells. The chain uses TRBV10-3 and TRBJ2-1; TRBD2 matches 14 bases. Source: CD8+ T cells from PBMCs, taken after stem cell transplantation. The CDR3 spells CAIRGTSGSVDEQFF. CDR3 sequence (DNA): TGTGCCATCAGGGGGACTAGCGGGAGTGTGGATGAGCAGTTCTTC.